These T cell receptor beta chains were read from a single sample in a study of CD8+ T cells in alopecia areata. The assay was immunoSEQ multiplex PCR, and TCRdb's table has in-frame clones only and misses some. Seen here are fewer than 100,000 clones, nearly 45% observed once, and the top ten hold 0.7% to 0.95%. Material: CD4+ T cells sorted from blood. These TCRs come from a human donor with alopecia areata. CDR3s include the opening cysteine and the closing phenylalanine or tryptophan. A D gene is named only where the DNA matches it firmly. Clone size appears in some rows only: once, few, many, or a class for an expanded clone.

j_gene: TRBJ2-3; v_gene: TRBV30; abundance: .; d_gene: .; CDR3nt: TGTGCCTGGGAAGTCAACAGCACAGATACGCAGTATTTT; CDR3aa: CAWEVNSTDTQYF
j_gene: TRBJ2-1; v_gene: TRBV29-1; abundance: few; d_gene: TRBD2; CDR3nt: TGCAGCGTTGAGTTGTGGGAGGGAGCAGGGGAGCAGTTCTTC; CDR3aa: CSVELWEGAGEQFF
j_gene: TRBJ1-2; v_gene: TRBV9; abundance: few; d_gene: .; CDR3nt: TGTGCCAGCAGCGTTAACTCAGGAAAGGACACCTATGGCTACACCTTC; CDR3aa: CASSVNSGKDTYGYTF
j_gene: TRBJ2-7; v_gene: TRBV29-1; abundance: few; d_gene: .; CDR3nt: TGCAGCGTTGAAGTCAGGAGGGACTTCCTCGCGGGCTCCTACGAGCAGTACTTC; CDR3aa: CSVEVRRDFLAGSYEQYF
j_gene: TRBJ2-4; v_gene: TRBV29-1; abundance: .; d_gene: .; CDR3nt: TGCAGCGTTGAAGTTATCGGCGGGACCGGGAGCATTCAGTACTTC; CDR3aa: CSVEVIGGTGSIQYF
j_gene: TRBJ2-1; v_gene: TRBV30; abundance: .; d_gene: .; CDR3nt: TGTGCCTGGAAGGGGAGTTACAATGAGCAGTTCTTC; CDR3aa: CAWKGSYNEQFF
j_gene: TRBJ1-4; v_gene: TRBV29-1; abundance: .; d_gene: .; CDR3nt: TGCAGCGCGGTGTCAGGGCCTCGTGAAAAACTGTTTTTT; CDR3aa: CSAVSGPREKLFF
j_gene: TRBJ2-1; v_gene: TRBV5-4; abundance: .; d_gene: .; CDR3nt: TGTGCCAGCAGCTCGAATGGGGGGCCCTCCTACAATGAGCAGTTCTTC; CDR3aa: CASSSNGGPSYNEQFF
j_gene: TRBJ1-4; v_gene: TRBV30; abundance: .; d_gene: .; CDR3nt: TGTGCCTGGAGTCATTTGGCGATCGAAAAACTGTTTTTT; CDR3aa: CAWSHLAIEKLFF
j_gene: TRBJ2-5; v_gene: TRBV6-6; abundance: .; d_gene: .; CDR3nt: TGTGCCAGCAGACAGACAGGCCCGAGGTTGGAGACCCAGTACTTC; CDR3aa: CASRQTGPRLETQYF
j_gene: TRBJ2-7; v_gene: TRBV6-5; abundance: few; d_gene: .; CDR3nt: TGTGCCAGCAGGGCTGACCGGGCCGCCTCCTACGAGCAGTACTTC; CDR3aa: CASRADRAASYEQYF
j_gene: TRBJ2-3; v_gene: TRBV28; abundance: medium-sized; d_gene: .; CDR3nt: TGTGCCAGCAGTTTGTGGTCGGATACGCAGTATTTT; CDR3aa: CASSLWSDTQYF
j_gene: TRBJ2-3; v_gene: TRBV5-1; abundance: .; d_gene: TRBD1; CDR3nt: TGCGCCAGCAGCTCCGGACAGGACACAGATACGCAGTATTTT; CDR3aa: CASSSGQDTDTQYF
j_gene: TRBJ2-2; v_gene: TRBV2; abundance: .; d_gene: .; CDR3nt: TGTGCCAGTCACTCCGGATACACCGGGGAGCTGTTTTTT; CDR3aa: CASHSGYTGELFF
j_gene: TRBJ2-5; v_gene: TRBV2; abundance: few; d_gene: .; CDR3nt: TGTGCCAGCAACACTCAGGGGAACCAAGAGACCCAGTACTTC; CDR3aa: CASNTQGNQETQYF
j_gene: TRBJ2-5; v_gene: TRBV21-1; abundance: many; d_gene: .; CDR3nt: TGTGCCAGACAAGCGGAACGAGAGACCCAGTACTTC; CDR3aa: CARQAERETQYF
j_gene: TRBJ2-5; v_gene: TRBV15; abundance: .; d_gene: .; CDR3nt: TGTGCCACCAGCCGTATTGAGCTTAACTCACGGGGAGAGACCCAGTACTTC; CDR3aa: CATSRIELNSRGETQYF
j_gene: TRBJ2-4; v_gene: TRBV30; abundance: .; d_gene: .; CDR3nt: TGTGCCTCCTCTCCAAGAGCCAAAAACATTCAGTACTTC; CDR3aa: CASSPRAKNIQYF
j_gene: TRBJ1-1; v_gene: TRBV28; abundance: many; d_gene: .; CDR3nt: TGTGCCAGCAGTGTCAACACTGAAGCTTTCTTT; CDR3aa: CASSVNTEAFF
j_gene: TRBJ2-7; v_gene: TRBV11-2; abundance: .; d_gene: .; CDR3nt: TGTGCCAGCAGCCCAACCGGGGCCCTGACCGAGCAGTACTTC; CDR3aa: CASSPTGALTEQYF